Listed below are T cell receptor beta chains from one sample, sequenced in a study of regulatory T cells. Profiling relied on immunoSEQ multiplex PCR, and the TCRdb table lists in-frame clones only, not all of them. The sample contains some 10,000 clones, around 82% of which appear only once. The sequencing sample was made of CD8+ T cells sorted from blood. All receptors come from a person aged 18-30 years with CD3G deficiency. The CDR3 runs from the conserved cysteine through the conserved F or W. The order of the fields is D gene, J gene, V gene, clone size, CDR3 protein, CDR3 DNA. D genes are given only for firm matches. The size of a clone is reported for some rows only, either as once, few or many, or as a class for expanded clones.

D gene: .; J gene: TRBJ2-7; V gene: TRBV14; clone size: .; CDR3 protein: CASSQDWGTEQYF; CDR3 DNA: TGTGCCAGCAGCCAAGACTGGGGGACCGAGCAGTACTTC
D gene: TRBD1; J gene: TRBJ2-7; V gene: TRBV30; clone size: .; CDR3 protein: CAWSETGDEQYF; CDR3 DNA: TGTGCCTGGAGCGAGACAGGGGACGAGCAGTACTTC
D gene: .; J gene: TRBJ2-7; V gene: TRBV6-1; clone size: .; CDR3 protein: CASSEWMRATEQYF; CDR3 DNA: TGTGCCAGCAGTGAATGGATGAGGGCCACGGAGCAGTACTTC
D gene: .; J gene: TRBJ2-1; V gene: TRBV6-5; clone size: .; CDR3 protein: CASSYQRDIEFF; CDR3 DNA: TGTGCCAGCAGTTACCAGCGGGACATCGAGTTCTTC
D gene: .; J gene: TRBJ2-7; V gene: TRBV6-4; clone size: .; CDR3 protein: CASSPGRPSYEQYF; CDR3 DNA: TGTGCCAGCAGTCCCGGAAGACCTTCCTACGAGCAGTACTTC
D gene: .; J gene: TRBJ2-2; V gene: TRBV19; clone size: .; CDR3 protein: CASRKDTGELFF; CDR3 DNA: TGTGCCAGTAGAAAGGACACCGGGGAGCTGTTTTTT
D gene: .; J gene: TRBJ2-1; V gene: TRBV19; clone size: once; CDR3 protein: CASSIVYAPNNEQFF; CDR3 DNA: TGTGCCAGTAGTATAGTTTACGCACCTAATAATGAGCAGTTCTTC
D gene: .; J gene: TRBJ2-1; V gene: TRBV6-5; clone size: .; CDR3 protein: CASSLWDSQVYNEQFF; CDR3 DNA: TGTGCCAGCAGTTTATGGGACTCGCAGGTCTACAATGAGCAGTTCTTC
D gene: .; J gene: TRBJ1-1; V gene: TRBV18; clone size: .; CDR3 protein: CASSPGRNTEAFF; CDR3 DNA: TGTGCCAGCTCACCAGGGAGGAACACTGAAGCTTTCTTT
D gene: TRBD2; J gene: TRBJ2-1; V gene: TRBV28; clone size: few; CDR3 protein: CASSSPSRTSGRLREQFF; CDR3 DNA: TGTGCCAGCAGCTCCCCCTCCAGGACTAGCGGGAGGTTGAGAGAGCAGTTCTTC
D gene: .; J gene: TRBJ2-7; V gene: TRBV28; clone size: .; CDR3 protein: CASSPVTDREVHGRSYEQYF; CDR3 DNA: TGTGCCAGCAGCCCCGTAACTGACAGGGAGGTTCATGGCAGATCCTACGAGCAGTACTTC
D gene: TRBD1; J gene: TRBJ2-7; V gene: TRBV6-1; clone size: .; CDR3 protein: CASKLWAGGKYEQYF; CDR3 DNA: TGTGCCAGCAAGCTTTGGGCAGGGGGCAAGTACGAGCAGTACTTC
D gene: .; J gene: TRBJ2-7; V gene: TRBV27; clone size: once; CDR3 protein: CASSYATAYEQYF; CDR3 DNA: TGTGCCAGCAGTTACGCGACAGCCTACGAGCAGTACTTC
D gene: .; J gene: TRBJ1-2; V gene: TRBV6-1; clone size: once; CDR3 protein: CASSEARFGRGRETYGYTF; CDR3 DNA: TGTGCCAGCAGTGAAGCGAGGTTTGGAAGGGGACGCGAAACCTATGGCTACACCTTC
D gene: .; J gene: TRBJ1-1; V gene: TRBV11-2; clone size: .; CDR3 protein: CASSLGPGKGTEAFF; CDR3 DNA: TGTGCCAGCAGCTTAGGTCCAGGTAAAGGGACTGAAGCTTTCTTT
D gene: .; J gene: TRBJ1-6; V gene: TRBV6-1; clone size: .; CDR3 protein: CASRGRAPSYSPLHF; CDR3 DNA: TGTGCCAGCAGAGGCCGGGCCCCATCCTATTCACCCCTCCACTTT
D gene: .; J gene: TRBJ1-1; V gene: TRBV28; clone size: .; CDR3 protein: CASSLGFDTPNTEAFF; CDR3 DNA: TGTGCCAGCAGTTTGGGTTTTGACACTCCGAACACTGAAGCTTTCTTT
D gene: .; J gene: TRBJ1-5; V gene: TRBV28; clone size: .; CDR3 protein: CASSTRKNSNQPQHF; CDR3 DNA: TGTGCCAGCAGTACCAGGAAAAATAGCAATCAGCCCCAGCATTTT
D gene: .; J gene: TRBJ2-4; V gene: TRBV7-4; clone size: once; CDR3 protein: CASSPHERNIQYF; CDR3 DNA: TGTGCCAGCAGCCCACACGAAAGGAACATTCAGTACTTC
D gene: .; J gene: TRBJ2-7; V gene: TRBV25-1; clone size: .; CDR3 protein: CASSECPPPEEQYF; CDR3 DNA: TGTGCCAGCAGTGAATGTCCGCCTCCGGAGGAGCAGTACTTC
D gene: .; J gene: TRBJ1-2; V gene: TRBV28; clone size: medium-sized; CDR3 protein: CASSARSGASNYGYTF; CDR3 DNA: TGTGCCAGCAGTGCCCGGTCAGGTGCTTCTAACTATGGCTACACCTTC
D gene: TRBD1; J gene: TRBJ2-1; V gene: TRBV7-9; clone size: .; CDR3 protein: CASSYRGEQFF; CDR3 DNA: TGTGCCAGCAGTTACAGGGGAGAGCAGTTCTTC
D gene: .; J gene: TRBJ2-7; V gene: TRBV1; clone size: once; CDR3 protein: CTSSQDGGYEQYF; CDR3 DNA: TGCACCAGCAGCCAAGATGGTGGATACGAGCAGTACTTC
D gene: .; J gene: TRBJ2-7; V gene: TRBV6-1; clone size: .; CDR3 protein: CASSEVRAYEQYF; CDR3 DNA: TGTGCCAGCAGTGAAGTTCGGGCTTACGAGCAGTACTTC
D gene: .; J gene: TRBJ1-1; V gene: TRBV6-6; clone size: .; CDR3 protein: CASSYRGRFEAFF; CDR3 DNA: TGTGCCAGCAGTTACCGGGGACGGTTTGAAGCTTTCTTT
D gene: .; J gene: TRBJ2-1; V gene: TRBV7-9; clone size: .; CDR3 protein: CASSLALGEVQFF; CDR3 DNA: TGTGCCAGCAGCTTAGCGCTTGGGGAAGTGCAGTTCTTC
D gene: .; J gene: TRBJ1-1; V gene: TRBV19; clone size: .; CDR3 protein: CASSIRPGRLAEAFF; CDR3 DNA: TGTGCCAGTAGTATACGGCCGGGCCGACTGGCAGAAGCTTTCTTT
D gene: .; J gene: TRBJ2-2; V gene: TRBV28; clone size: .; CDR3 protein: CASSPITGELFF; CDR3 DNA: TGTGCCAGCAGTCCGATTACCGGGGAGCTGTTTTTT
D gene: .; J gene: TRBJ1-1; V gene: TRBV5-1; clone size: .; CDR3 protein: CASSFSSRYTEAFF; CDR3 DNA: TGCGCCAGCAGCTTTTCCAGTCGATACACTGAAGCTTTCTTT
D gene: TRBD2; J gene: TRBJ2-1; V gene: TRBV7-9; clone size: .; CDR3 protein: CASSFSGGAHEQFF; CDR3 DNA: TGTGCCAGCAGCTTTAGCGGGGGGGCCCATGAGCAGTTCTTC
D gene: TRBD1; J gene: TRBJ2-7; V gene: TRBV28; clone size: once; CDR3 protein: CASSPHPRTGRREQYF; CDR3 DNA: TGTGCCAGCAGTCCCCACCCCCGGACAGGGCGGCGGGAGCAGTACTTC
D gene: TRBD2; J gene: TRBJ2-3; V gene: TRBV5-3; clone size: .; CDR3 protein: CARSPLRTSGSPTDTQYF; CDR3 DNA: TGTGCCAGAAGCCCCCTCCGGACTAGCGGGAGCCCCACAGATACGCAGTATTTT
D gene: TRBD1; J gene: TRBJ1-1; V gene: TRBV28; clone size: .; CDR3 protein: CASSSWTGRNTEAFF; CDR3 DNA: TGTGCCAGCAGTTCTTGGACAGGGAGGAACACTGAAGCTTTCTTT
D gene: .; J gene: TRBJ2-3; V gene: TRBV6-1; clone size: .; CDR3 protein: CASSEGLWQGGTDTQYF; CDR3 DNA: TGTGCCAGCAGTGAAGGATTGTGGCAGGGCGGCACAGATACGCAGTATTTT
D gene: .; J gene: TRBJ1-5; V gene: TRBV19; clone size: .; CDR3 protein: CASSIAATGNQPQHF; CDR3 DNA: TGTGCCAGTAGTATAGCGGCGACAGGCAATCAGCCCCAGCATTTT
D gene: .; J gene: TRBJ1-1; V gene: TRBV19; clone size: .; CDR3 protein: CASSEDRRNTEAFF; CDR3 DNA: TGTGCCAGTAGTGAGGACAGACGGAACACTGAAGCTTTCTTT
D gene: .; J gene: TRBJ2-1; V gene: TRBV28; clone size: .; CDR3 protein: CASSRYNSGLGNEQFF; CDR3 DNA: TGTGCCAGCAGCCGGTATAATTCCGGGTTGGGGAATGAGCAGTTCTTC
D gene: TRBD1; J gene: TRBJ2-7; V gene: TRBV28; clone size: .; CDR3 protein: CASSYSTGGTYEQYF; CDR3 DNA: TGTGCCAGCAGTTATAGTACAGGGGGGACCTACGAGCAGTACTTC
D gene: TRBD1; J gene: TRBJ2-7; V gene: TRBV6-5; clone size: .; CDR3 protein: CASSSGTGAAEQYF; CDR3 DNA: TGTGCCAGCAGTTCCGGGACAGGGGCGGCCGAGCAGTACTTC
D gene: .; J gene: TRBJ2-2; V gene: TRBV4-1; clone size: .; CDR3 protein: CASSQGQGGTGELFF; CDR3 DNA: TGCGCCAGCAGCCAAGGACAGGGAGGCACCGGGGAGCTGTTTTTT
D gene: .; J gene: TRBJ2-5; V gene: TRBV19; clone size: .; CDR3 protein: CASSRGSGETQYF; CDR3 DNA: TGTGCCAGTAGTAGGGGAAGTGGAGAGACCCAGTACTTC
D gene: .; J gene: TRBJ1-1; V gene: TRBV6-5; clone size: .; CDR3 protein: CASSYSMNDKNTEAFF; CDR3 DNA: TGTGCCAGCAGTTACTCGATGAATGACAAGAACACTGAAGCTTTCTTT
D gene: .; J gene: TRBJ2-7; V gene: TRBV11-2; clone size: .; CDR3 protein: CASSRGRSYEQYF; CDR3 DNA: TGTGCCAGCAGCAGGGGACGCTCCTACGAGCAGTACTTC
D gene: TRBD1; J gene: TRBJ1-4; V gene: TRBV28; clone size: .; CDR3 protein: CASSPGTGFDEKLFF; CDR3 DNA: TGTGCCAGCAGTCCCGGGACAGGTTTCGATGAAAAACTGTTTTTT
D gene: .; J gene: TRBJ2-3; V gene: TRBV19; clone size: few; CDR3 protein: CASSKGHYTDTQYF; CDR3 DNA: TGTGCCAGTAGTAAGGGACACTACACAGATACGCAGTATTTT
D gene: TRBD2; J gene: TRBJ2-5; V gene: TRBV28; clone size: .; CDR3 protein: CASSLGREGQETQYF; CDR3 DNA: TGTGCCAGCAGTTTGGGTCGGGAGGGACAAGAGACCCAGTACTTC
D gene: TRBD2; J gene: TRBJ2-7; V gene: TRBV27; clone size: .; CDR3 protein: CASSLTGTSDDEQYF; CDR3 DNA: TGTGCCAGCAGTCTAACCGGGACTAGCGATGACGAGCAGTACTTC
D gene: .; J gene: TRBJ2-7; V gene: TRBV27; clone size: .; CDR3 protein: CASSVGPNYEQYF; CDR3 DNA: TGTGCCAGCAGTGTGGGACCAAACTACGAGCAGTACTTC
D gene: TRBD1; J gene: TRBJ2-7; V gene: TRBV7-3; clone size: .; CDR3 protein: CASSLTRDRVSPKLYF; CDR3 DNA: TGTGCCAGCAGCTTAACCCGGGACAGGGTAAGCCCTAAACTGTACTTC
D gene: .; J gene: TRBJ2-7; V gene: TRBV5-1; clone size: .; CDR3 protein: CASSLEPTYEQYF; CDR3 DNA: TGCGCCAGCAGCTTGGAGCCTACCTACGAGCAGTACTTC
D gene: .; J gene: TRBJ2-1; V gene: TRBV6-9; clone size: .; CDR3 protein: CASSPPGGCSYNEQFF; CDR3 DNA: TGTGCCAGCAGTCCCCCCGGGGGTTGCTCCTACAATGAGCAGTTCTTC